This TCR beta chain was sequenced in a study of blood T cell repertoires in COVID-19 (dated by TCRdb to 2020 to 2021). General notes on the study: Collaborator samples came from the United States, Italy and Spain and covered acute and convalescent phases of COVID-19. The repertoires were released in a freely available public database intended as a resource for research on the immune response to SARS-CoV-2. The sample metadata nearly always contained a de-identified subject ID, COVID-19 status, age in years and sex. Where available, HLA class I and class II types were taken from metadata supplied by the sample provider and were not determined by assay-based typing. The samples were drawn from two sources: the first 160 participants of the ongoing ImmuneRACE study, and 950 to 1,500 subjects contributed by 6 global collaborators. Subjects who had been exposed to COVID-19, were actively infected with it, or had recovered from it provided the deeply sampled blood TCRbeta repertoires that made up the dataset. The prospective study material was composed of cDNA or gDNA derived from T cells, B-cell-depleted T cells, or PBMCs.

One collaborating source in Seattle enrolled patients while the patients were actively infected and followed the patients over time throughout the course of disease. The collaborating institutions used their own protocols to collect whole blood in K2EDTA tubes. For TCRbeta analysis, collaborators shipped samples as frozen whole blood, isolated PBMCs, or DNA extracted from either of those sample types. Trimming takes 6 bases from V and 4 bases from J, and the germline ends sit 13 bases apart. The CDR3 contains 14 residues, cysteine and phenylalanine counted. The entry retains the CDR3 DNA only, 42 bases that are in frame from base 1. CDR1 LNHDA and CDR2 SQIVND were looked up in the germline V gene (reference sequence). With regard to this clone: Its antigen target is currently unknown. Base qualities are not at hand, and no much larger clone is one base apart.

The immunoSEQ Assay, a bias-controlled multiplex PCR, was used to amplify TCRbeta CDR3 regions from genomic DNA. The authors processed their data as follows. The number of nucleated cells in each sample was estimated by amplification of reference gene primers within the assay. To quantify the absolute abundance of each unique TCRbeta CDR3 rearrangement, sequence reads were collapsed and filtered. For each sample, productive Simpson clonality was calculated by taking the square root of Simpson's diversity index across productive rearrangements. TCRdb limited this immuneACCESS table to in-frame rearrangements with V and J called. A share of clones is missing; checked studies link under half to unresolved V genes, and the rest is unexplained. That table furnishes V, J and clone size, whereas the DNA furnished D and trimming. Here the sample has about 350,000 clones; more than 70% occur a single time. The top ten clones comprise 3.9% of the sample.

General findings and caveats noted by the study authors: How much clinical and demographic metadata was included differed by source and by participant, and the metadata was provided uncurated.

Recombination linked TRBV19 to TRBJ2-1, with a tentative D gene TRBD1 over 5 matching bases. The TCR comes from a woman between 55 and 75 years old with COVID-19, enrolled during active disease. The sequencing sample was made of peripheral blood. The CDR3 amino acid sequence is: CASSTRQTYNEQFF. The DNA is TGTGCCAGTAGCACGAGACAGACTTACAATGAGCAGTTCTTC.